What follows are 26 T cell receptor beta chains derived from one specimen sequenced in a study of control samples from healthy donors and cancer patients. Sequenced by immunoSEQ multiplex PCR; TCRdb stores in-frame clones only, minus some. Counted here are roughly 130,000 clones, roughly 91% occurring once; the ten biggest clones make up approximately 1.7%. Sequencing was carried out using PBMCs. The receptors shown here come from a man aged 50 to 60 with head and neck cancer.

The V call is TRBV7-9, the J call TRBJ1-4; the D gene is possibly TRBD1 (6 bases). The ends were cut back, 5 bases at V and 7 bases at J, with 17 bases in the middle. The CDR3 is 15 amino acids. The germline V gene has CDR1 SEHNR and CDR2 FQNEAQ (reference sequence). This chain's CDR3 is CASSLSGGAFEKLFF. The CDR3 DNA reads TGTGCCAGCAGCCTAAGTGGGGGGGCGTTTGAAAAACTGTTTTTT.

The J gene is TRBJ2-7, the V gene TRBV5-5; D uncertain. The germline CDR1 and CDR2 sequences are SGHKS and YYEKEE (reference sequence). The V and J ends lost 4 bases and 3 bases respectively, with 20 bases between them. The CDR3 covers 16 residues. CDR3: CASSPGMGSLVYEQYF. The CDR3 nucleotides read TGTGCCAGCAGCCCCGGAATGGGCAGTTTGGTCTACGAGCAGTACTTC.

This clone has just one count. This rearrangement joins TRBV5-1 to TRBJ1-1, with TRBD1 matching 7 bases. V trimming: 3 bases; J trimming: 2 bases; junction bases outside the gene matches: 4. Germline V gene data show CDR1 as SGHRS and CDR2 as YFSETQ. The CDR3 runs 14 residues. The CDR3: CASSWDSRNTEAFF. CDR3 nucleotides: TGCGCCAGCAGCTGGGACAGTCGTAACACTGAAGCTTTCTTT.

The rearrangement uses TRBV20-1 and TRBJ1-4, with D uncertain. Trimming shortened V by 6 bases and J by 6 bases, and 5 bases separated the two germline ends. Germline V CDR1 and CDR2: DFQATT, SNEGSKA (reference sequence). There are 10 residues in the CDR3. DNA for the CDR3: TGCAGTGCGTACGATGAAAAACTGTTTTTT. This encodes CSAYDEKLFF.

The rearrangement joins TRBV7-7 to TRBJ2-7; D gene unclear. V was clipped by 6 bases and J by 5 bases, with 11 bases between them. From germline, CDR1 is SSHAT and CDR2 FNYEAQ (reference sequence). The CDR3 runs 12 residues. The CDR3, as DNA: TGTGCCAGCAGGGTCTTCACCCACGAGCAGTACTTC. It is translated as CASRVFTHEQYF.

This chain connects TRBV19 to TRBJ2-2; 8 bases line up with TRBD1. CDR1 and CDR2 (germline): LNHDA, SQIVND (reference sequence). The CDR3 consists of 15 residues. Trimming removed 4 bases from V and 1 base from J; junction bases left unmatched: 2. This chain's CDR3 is CASSRTGRNTGELFF. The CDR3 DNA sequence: TGTGCCAGTAGTAGGACAGGGAGGAACACCGGGGAGCTGTTTTTT.

This chain's CDR3 is CASGRDTHTGELFF. The CDR3 DNA is TGTGCTAGTGGCCGAGACACCCACACCGGGGAGCTGTTTTTT. This chain links TRBV12-5 with TRBJ2-2; no firm D call. Trimming stripped 6 bases from V and 3 bases from J, with 11 bases between. The CDR3 is 14 amino acids. The germline CDR1 and CDR2 sequences are LGHNT and FRNRAP.

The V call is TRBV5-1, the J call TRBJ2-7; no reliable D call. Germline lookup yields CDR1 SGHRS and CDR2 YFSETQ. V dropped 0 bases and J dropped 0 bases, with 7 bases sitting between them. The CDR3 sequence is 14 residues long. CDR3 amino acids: CASSLGANSYEQYF. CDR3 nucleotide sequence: TGCGCCAGCAGCTTGGGTGCTAACTCCTACGAGCAGTACTTC.

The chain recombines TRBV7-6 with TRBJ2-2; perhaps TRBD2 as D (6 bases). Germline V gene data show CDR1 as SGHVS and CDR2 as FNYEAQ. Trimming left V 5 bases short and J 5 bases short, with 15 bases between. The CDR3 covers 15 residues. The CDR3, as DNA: TGTGCCAGCAGCCCTACGGGGGTGAAGACCGGGGAGCTGTTTTTT. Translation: CASSPTGVKTGELFF. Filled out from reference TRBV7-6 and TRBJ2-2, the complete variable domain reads GAGVSQSPRYKVTKRGQDVALRCDPISGHVSLYWYRQALGQGPEFLTYFNYEAQQDKSGLPNDRFSAERPEGSISTLTIQRTEQRDSAMYRCASSPTGVKTGELFFGEGSRLTVL.

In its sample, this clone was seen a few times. The CDR3 sequence: CASSQEEAGGIVTQYF. DNA for the CDR3: TGCGCCAGCAGCCAAGAGGAAGCGGGGGGGATTGTGACCCAGTACTTC. The V and J genes are TRBV4-1 and TRBJ2-5; TRBD2 agrees at 10 bases. The CDR3 length is 16 residues. V dropped 0 bases and J dropped 7; count of bases not matched to a gene: 8. CDR1 is MGHRA and CDR2 is YSYEKL in the germline V gene.

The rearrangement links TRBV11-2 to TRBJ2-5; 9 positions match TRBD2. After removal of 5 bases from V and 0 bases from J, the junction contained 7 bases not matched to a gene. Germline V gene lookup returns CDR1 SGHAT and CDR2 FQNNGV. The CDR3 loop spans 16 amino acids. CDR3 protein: CASSAGSGGNQETQYF. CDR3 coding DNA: TGTGCCAGCAGCGCAGGGAGCGGGGGGAACCAAGAGACCCAGTACTTC. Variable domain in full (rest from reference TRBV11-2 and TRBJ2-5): EAGVAQSPRYKIIEKRQSVAFWCNPISGHATLYWYQQILGQGPKLLIQFQNNGVVDDSQLPKDRFSAERLKGVDSTLKIQPAKLEDSAVYLCASSAGSGGNQETQYFGPGTRLLVL.

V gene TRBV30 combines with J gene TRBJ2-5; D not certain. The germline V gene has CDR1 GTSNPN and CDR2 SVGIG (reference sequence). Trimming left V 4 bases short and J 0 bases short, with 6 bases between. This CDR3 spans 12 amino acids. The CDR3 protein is CAWKPNQETQYF. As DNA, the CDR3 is TGTGCCTGGAAGCCCAACCAAGAGACCCAGTACTTC.

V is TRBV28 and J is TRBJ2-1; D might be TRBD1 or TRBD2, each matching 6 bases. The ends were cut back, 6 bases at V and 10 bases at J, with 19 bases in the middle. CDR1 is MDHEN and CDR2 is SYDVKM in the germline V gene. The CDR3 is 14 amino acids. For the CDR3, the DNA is TGTGCCAGCAGACGACTGGGGGGCTCACTAGAGCAGTTCTTC. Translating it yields CASRRLGGSLEQFF.

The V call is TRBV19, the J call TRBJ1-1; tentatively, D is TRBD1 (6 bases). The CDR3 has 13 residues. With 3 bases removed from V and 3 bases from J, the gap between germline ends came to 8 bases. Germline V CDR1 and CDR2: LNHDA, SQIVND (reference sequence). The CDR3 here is CASSMRGDTEAFF. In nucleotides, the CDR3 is TGTGCCAGTAGTATGAGGGGGGACACTGAAGCTTTCTTT.

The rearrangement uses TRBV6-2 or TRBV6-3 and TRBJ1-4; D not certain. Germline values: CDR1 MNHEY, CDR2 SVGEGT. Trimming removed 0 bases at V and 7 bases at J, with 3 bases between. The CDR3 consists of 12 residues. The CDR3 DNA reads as TGTGCCAGCAGTTACTCGAGTGAAAAACTGTTTTTT. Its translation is CASSYSSEKLFF.

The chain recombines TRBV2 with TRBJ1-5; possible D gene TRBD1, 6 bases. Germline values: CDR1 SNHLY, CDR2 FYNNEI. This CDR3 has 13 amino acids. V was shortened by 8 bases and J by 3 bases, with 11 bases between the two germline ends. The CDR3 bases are TGTGCCAGCCACAGGGAGCACAATCAGCCCCAGCATTTT. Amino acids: CASHREHNQPQHF.

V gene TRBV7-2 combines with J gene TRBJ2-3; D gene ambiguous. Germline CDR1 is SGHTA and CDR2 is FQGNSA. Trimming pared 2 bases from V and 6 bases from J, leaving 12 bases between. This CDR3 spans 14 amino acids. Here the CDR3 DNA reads TGTGCCAGCAGCTTAAATGGCAGATTTGATACGCAGTATTTT. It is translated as CASSLNGRFDTQYF.

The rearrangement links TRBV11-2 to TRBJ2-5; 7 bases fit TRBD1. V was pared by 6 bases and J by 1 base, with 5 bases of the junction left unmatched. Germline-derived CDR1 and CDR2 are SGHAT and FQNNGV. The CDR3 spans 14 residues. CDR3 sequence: CASRFGDSQETQYF. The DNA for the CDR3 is TGTGCCAGCAGGTTCGGGGACAGCCAAGAGACCCAGTACTTC.

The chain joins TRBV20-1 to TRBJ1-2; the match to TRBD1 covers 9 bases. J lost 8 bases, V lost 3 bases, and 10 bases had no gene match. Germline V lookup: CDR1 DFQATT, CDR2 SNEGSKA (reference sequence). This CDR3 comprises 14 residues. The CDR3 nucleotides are TGCAGTGCTAGTTCCGTAGGGACAGGGTTCGGCTACACCTTC. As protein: CSASSVGTGFGYTF.

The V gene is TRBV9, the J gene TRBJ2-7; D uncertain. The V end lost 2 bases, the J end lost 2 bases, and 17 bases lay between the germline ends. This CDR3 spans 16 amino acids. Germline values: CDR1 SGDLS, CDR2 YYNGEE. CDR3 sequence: CASSVGDAVGTYEQYF. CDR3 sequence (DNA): TGTGCCAGCAGCGTCGGTGATGCGGTTGGGACCTACGAGCAGTACTTC.

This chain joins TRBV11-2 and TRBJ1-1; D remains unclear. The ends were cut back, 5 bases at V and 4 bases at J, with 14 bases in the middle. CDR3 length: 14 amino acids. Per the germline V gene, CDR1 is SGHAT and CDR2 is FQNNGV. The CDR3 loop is CASSPPWEGTEAFF. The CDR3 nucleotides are TGTGCCAGCAGCCCCCCGTGGGAGGGCACTGAAGCTTTCTTT.

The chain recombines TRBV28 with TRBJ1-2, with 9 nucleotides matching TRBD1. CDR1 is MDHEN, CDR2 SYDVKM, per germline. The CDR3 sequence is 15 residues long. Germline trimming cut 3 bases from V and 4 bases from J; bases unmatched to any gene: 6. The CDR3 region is CASSFGDRESYGYTF. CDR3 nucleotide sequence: TGTGCCAGCAGTTTCGGGGACAGGGAGAGCTATGGCTACACCTTC.

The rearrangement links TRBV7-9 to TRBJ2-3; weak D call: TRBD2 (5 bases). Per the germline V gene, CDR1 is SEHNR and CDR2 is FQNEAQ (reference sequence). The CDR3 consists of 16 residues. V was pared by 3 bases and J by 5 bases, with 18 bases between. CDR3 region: CASSFTPLAWGDTQYF. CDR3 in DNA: TGTGCCAGCAGCTTTACTCCGTTAGCGTGGGGAGATACGCAGTATTTT.

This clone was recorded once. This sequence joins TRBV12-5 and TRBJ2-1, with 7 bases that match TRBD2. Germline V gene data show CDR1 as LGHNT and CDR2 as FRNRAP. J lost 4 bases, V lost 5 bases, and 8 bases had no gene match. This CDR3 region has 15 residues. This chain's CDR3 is CASGRGDGGYNEQFF. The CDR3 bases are TGTGCTAGTGGTCGGGGGGACGGGGGTTACAATGAGCAGTTCTTC.

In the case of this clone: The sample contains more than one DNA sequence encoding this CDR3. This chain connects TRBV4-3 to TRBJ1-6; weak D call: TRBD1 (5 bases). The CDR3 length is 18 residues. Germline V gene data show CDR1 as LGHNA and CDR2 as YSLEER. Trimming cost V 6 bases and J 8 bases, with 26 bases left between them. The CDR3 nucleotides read TGCGCCAGCAGACGTGATGGGGCAGTCTGGTCGGGTGATTCACCCCTCCACTTT. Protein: CASRRDGAVWSGDSPLHF.

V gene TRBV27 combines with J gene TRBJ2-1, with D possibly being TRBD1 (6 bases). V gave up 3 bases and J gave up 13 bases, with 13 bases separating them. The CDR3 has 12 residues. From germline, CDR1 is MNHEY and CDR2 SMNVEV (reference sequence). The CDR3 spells CASSFRGSSQFF. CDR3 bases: TGTGCCAGCAGTTTTAGGGGGTCATCCCAGTTCTTC.